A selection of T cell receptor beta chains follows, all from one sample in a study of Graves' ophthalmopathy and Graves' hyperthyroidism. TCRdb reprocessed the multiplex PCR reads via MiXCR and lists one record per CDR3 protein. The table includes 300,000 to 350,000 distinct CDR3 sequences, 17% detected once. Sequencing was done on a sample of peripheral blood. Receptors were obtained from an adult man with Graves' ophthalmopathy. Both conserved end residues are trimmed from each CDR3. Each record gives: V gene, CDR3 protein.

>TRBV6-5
ASSYGSSNTEAF
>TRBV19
ATQLGAGEYYGYT
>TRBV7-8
ASRQGGGDTIY
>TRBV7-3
ASGRGGTGELF
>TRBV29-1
SVVGENEAF
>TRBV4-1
ASSQRGTGIISSYEQY
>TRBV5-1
ASSLGGTGGNQPQH
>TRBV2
ASRTYFGQGGNTEAF
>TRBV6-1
ASSEARRVQETQY
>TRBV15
ATSRRENTEAF
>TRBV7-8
ASSLVQGSNYGYT
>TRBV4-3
ASSQEPAGAIYEQY
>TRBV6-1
ASTGTGRGTEAF
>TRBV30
AWSVIGNEAF
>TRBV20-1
SASSRVGETQY
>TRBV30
ASSLRGSSLYEQY
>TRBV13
ASSLGATAGLSYEQY
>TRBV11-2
ASSRSPLGQGHGELF
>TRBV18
ASSPPGGTTEAF
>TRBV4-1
ASSHQGRSYNEQF
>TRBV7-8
ASSPGARTQY
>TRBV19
ASKSNSNQPQH
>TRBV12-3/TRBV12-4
ASTDSGNTIY
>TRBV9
ASSPGGDWLYNSPLH
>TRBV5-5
ASREIIAGYSPLH
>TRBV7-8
ASTTGEVYSTDTQY
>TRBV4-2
ASSQDSLRGGEQY
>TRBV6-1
ASSGHLAGGTPNTGELF
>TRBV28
ASSQGGAAYEQY
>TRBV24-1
ATSAGFYGYT
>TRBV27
ASSRTGGGIKSPLH
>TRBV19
ASSMVRGETQY
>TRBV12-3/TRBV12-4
ASTLTGSTYEQY
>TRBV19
ASGPGQASGNTIY
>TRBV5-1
ASSHLGATVYEQY
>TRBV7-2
ASSLTDRTSSYEQY
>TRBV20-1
SAGTEQETQY
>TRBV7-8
ASSSRSRDLY
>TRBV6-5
ASSRGDRASYEQY
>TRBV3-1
ASRTAGTEAF
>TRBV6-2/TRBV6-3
ASSYQPRGRETQY
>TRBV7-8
ASSLVSGTGDGYT
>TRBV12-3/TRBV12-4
ASSFDLTEGEQY
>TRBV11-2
ASSLEIGSQPQH
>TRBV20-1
SAQPGLAGGYEQY
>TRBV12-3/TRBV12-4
ASSLSRAETQY
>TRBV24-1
ATSDPNQELF
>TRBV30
AWSLGTAGNTIY
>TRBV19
ASSIQGVENTEAF
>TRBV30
AWDTGGYEQY
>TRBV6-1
ASAPRPREVYGAF
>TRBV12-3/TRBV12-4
ASSLQRGRYEQY